One and the same sample provided the 29 T cell receptor beta chains below, sequenced in a study of blood T cell repertoires in COVID-19. Clones were sequenced by immunoSEQ multiplex PCR, and TCRdb holds only the in-frame ones, with some missing. The data show about 88,000 clones, over 80% seen once. The sample comprised peripheral blood. The receptors come from a man older than 75 with acute or convalescent COVID-19.

The chain carries TRBV3-1 (or the pseudogene TRBV3-2) and TRBJ1-6, with 7 positions matching TRBD1. Germline V gene lookup returns CDR1 LGHDT and CDR2 YNNKEL (reference sequence). The CDR3 is made up of 14 amino acids. V dropped 4 bases and J dropped 5; count of bases not matched to a gene: 2. The CDR3 DNA follows: TGTGCCAGCAGCCTCGGGACAGATAATTCACCCCTCCACTTT. This gives the protein CASSLGTDNSPLHF.

The chain recombines TRBV2 with TRBJ2-6; D perhaps matches TRBD2 (5 bases). The V gene lost 6 bases and the J gene lost 2 bases, with 14 bases spanning the gap. CDR3 length: 16 amino acids. The germline V gene has CDR1 SNHLY and CDR2 FYNNEI. The CDR3 here is CASSLAGLTGANVLTF. CDR3 coding DNA: TGTGCCAGCAGCCTAGCCGGGTTAACTGGGGCCAACGTCCTGACTTTC.

The V gene is TRBV2, the J gene TRBJ2-2, with TRBD1 matching over 11 bases. This CDR3 has 16 residues. Trimming removed 6 bases from V and 5 bases from J; junction bases left unmatched: 8. Germline V lookup: CDR1 SNHLY, CDR2 FYNNEI. The CDR3: CASRDIGTGGTGELFF. As DNA, the CDR3 is TGTGCCAGCAGGGACATAGGGACAGGGGGAACCGGGGAGCTGTTTTTT.

This clone was seen only a few times. The chain employs TRBV7-9 and TRBJ2-2; a weak D match, TRBD1 (6 bases). The V and J ends lost 4 bases and 1 base respectively, with 13 bases between them. Germline V CDR1 and CDR2: SEHNR, FQNEAQ (reference sequence). The CDR3 sequence is 16 residues long. The CDR3 DNA is TGTGCCAGCAGCTCGAGGCAGACAGGGAACACCGGGGAGCTGTTTTTT. It yields the protein CASSSRQTGNTGELFF.

V gene TRBV24-1 combines with J gene TRBJ2-1; the match to TRBD2 covers 9 bases. This CDR3 is 14 amino acids long. Germline V lookup: CDR1 KGHDR, CDR2 SFDVKD. The V and J ends lost 4 bases and 7 bases, in that order; junction bases with no gene match: 4. The CDR3 nucleotides read TGTGCCACCAGTGAGTCTAGCGGGAAGAATGAGCAGTTCTTC. Its protein product is CATSESSGKNEQFF.

This chain uses TRBV27 with TRBJ1-2; D ambiguous. The CDR3 loop spans 13 amino acids. CDR1 is MNHEY and CDR2 is SMNVEV in the germline V gene (reference sequence). V gave up 3 bases and J gave up 4 bases, with 9 bases separating them. CDR3 DNA sequence: TGTGCCAGCAGTTTGTCCAGACTCTATGGCTACACCTTC. It yields the protein CASSLSRLYGYTF.

This chain's CDR3 is CASSAGLADYTDTQYF. In nucleotides, the CDR3 is TGTGCCAGCAGCGCGGGACTAGCGGACTACACAGATACGCAGTATTTT. This chain joins TRBV5-5 and TRBJ2-3; 11 bases are a match to TRBD2. J gave up 2 bases and V 4 bases, and 6 bases lay outside the gene matches. CDR3 length: 16 residues. The germline V gene has CDR1 SGHKS and CDR2 YYEKEE (reference sequence).

The chain recombines TRBV28 with TRBJ2-1; 11 bases line up with TRBD1. Germline CDR1 MDHEN, CDR2 SYDVKM. The CDR3 contains 15 residues. After removal of 6 bases from V and 2 bases from J, the junction contained 3 bases not matched to a gene. The CDR3: CASSLDRGPYNEQFF. In DNA form, the CDR3 reads TGTGCCAGCAGCCTGGACAGGGGGCCCTACAATGAGCAGTTCTTC.

The rearrangement links TRBV7-9 to TRBJ2-2, with D unresolved. The CDR3 runs to 12 residues. V lost 4 bases and J lost 6, with 6 bases in between. Germline CDR1 is SEHNR and CDR2 is FQNEAQ (reference sequence). CDR3: CASSSFAGELFF. CDR3 in DNA: TGTGCCAGCAGCTCGTTTGCCGGGGAGCTGTTTTTT.

The CDR3 sequence: CSVDPTTGLGYGYTF. The CDR3 DNA is TGCAGCGTTGACCCTACTACTGGACTCGGCTATGGCTACACCTTC. The chain combines TRBV29-1 with TRBJ1-2; D is ambiguous. Germline CDR1 reads SQVTM; CDR2 reads ANQGSEA. The CDR3 covers 15 residues. V lost 3 bases and J lost 4, with 18 bases in between.

The chain couples TRBV10-1 to TRBJ2-1; weak D call: TRBD1 (7 bases). Germline lookup yields CDR1 WNHNN and CDR2 SYGVQD (reference sequence). CDR3 length: 13 residues. V was shortened by 6 bases and J by 7 bases, with 13 bases between the two germline ends. The CDR3 reads CASRRDSENEQFF. Here the CDR3 DNA reads TGCGCCAGCAGGCGGGACAGCGAGAATGAGCAGTTCTTC.

The chain employs TRBV29-1 and TRBJ2-2, with 8 nucleotides matching TRBD1. Trimming took 6 bases from V and 1 from J; bases not matched to a gene: 1. The V gene's germline CDR1 is SQVTM and CDR2 ANQGSEA. This CDR3 region has 13 residues. CDR3 nucleotide sequence: TGCAGCGTGGGGACAGGGAACACCGGGGAGCTGTTTTTT. It translates to CSVGTGNTGELFF.

The chain recombines TRBV6-1 with TRBJ1-1; no reliable D call. Germline V gives CDR1 MNHNS, CDR2 SASEGT. V lost 2 bases and J lost 5, with 9 bases in between. The CDR3 is 13 residues long. The CDR3 region has the DNA TGTGCCAGCAGTGAATTCGGAGGGACTGAAGCTTTCTTT. Translating gives CASSEFGGTEAFF.

This clone came up a few times. V and J are TRBV19 and TRBJ2-5, with D possibly being TRBD1 (5 bases). This CDR3 is built from 13 residues. V was shortened by 10 bases and J by 2 bases, with 14 bases between the two germline ends. The germline V gene encodes CDR1 LNHDA and CDR2 SQIVND (reference sequence). The DNA for the CDR3 is TGTGCCACTGCCACAGGAGTACAAGAGACCCAGTACTTC. Protein: CATATGVQETQYF.

This chain links TRBV29-1 with TRBJ2-5; 9 nucleotides agree with TRBD2. CDR1 is SQVTM, CDR2 ANQGSEA, per germline. V gave up 5 bases and J gave up 5 bases; unmatched junction bases: 6. This CDR3 spans 13 amino acids. CDR3 nucleotide sequence: TGCAGCGTTAGTAGCGGGAGTGGGGAGACCCAGTACTTC. It yields the protein CSVSSGSGETQYF. The entire variable domain, with the rest obtained from reference TRBV29-1 and TRBJ2-5, is as follows: SAVISQKPSRDICQRGTSLTIQCQVDSQVTMMFWYRQQPGQSLTLIATANQGSEATYESGFVIDKFPISRPNLTFSTLTVSNMSPEDSSIYLCSVSSGSGETQYFGPGTRLLVL.

CDR3 region: CATSDLKGKAFF. In DNA, the CDR3 is TGTGCCACCAGTGATTTAAAGGGGAAAGCTTTCTTT. V gene TRBV24-1 combines with J gene TRBJ1-1; maybe TRBD1 (5 bases). This CDR3 comprises 12 residues. CDR1 and CDR2 (germline): KGHDR, SFDVKD. V was pared by 1 base and J by 9 bases, with 8 bases between.

This chain connects TRBV28 to TRBJ1-1; 7 bases are shared with TRBD1. The germline V gene encodes CDR1 MDHEN and CDR2 SYDVKM. The CDR3 sequence is 15 residues long. V dropped 6 bases and J dropped 4; count of bases not matched to a gene: 11. CDR3 residues: CASRPSTTGFTEAFF. CDR3 bases: TGTGCCAGCAGGCCGAGTACGACAGGGTTCACTGAAGCTTTCTTT.

This chain connects TRBV9 to TRBJ1-1; D is unresolved. This CDR3 has 15 residues. V was trimmed by 0 bases and J by 0 bases, leaving 9 bases between them. Germline loops: CDR1 SGDLS, CDR2 YYNGEE. The CDR3 DNA is TGTGCCAGCAGCGTAGGCTGGCCCATGAACACTGAAGCTTTCTTT. Its translation is CASSVGWPMNTEAFF.

The chain links TRBV3-1 (or the pseudogene TRBV3-2) to TRBJ1-2; 8 nucleotides line up with TRBD1. With V trimmed by 4 bases and J by 5 bases, 9 bases remained unmatched. There are 15 residues in the CDR3. The germline gives CDR1 LGHDT, CDR2 YNNKEL (reference sequence). The CDR3 protein is CASSLSDREIYGYTF. DNA of the CDR3: TGTGCCAGCAGCCTTTCGGACAGGGAAATTTATGGCTACACCTTC.

This clone has a single count. The chain carries TRBV11-3 and TRBJ2-3; 8 nucleotides agree with TRBD1. The V and J ends lost 4 bases and 2 bases, in that order; junction bases with no gene match: 5. CDR3 length equals 15 residues. The V gene's germline CDR1 is SGHNT and CDR2 YENEEA. The CDR3 bases are TGTGCCAGCAGCTCCGAGGGACAGGCCACAGATACGCAGTATTTT. This encodes CASSSEGQATDTQYF.

This chain joins TRBV27 and TRBJ2-7, with 12 positions matching TRBD2. V was clipped by 0 bases and J by 2 bases; unmatched bases: 2. The length of the CDR3 is 16 residues. The germline V gene encodes CDR1 MNHEY and CDR2 SMNVEV (reference sequence). The CDR3 spells CASSLSLAGGTYEQYF. CDR3 DNA sequence: TGTGCCAGCAGTTTATCCCTAGCGGGGGGGACCTACGAGCAGTACTTC.

CDR3 nucleotide sequence: TGTGCCAGCTCACCGTATACTACTAGCGGAACCAATGAGCAGTTCTTC. This codes for CASSPYTTSGTNEQFF. The chain is built from TRBV18 and TRBJ2-1; 8 nucleotides agree with TRBD2. V was pared by 3 bases and J by 6 bases, with 10 bases of the junction left unmatched. The CDR3 length is 16 residues. CDR1 and CDR2 from the germline V gene are KGHSH and LQKENI.

V and J are TRBV5-1 and TRBJ2-2; D perhaps matches TRBD2 (6 bases). Germline assignment: CDR1 SGHRS and CDR2 YFSETQ. This CDR3 spans 15 amino acids. The V end was cut by 10 bases, the J end by 4 bases, with 20 bases between. CDR3 nucleotide sequence: TGCGCCCACGCCCGGAGGGGCCGATCCACCGGGGAGCTGTTTTTT. It is translated as CAHARRGRSTGELFF.

This chain links TRBV7-3 with TRBJ2-2; D is uncertain. The V end was cut by 5 bases, the J end by 0 bases, with 10 bases between. CDR1 and CDR2 from the germline V gene are SGHTA and FQGTGA. The CDR3 is 15 residues long. CDR3 sequence (DNA): TGTGCCAGCAGCCCCCTGTCTGCGAACACCGGGGAGCTGTTTTTT. This codes for CASSPLSANTGELFF.

The chain is built from TRBV5-1 and TRBJ2-3; 10 positions agree with TRBD2. V gave up 4 bases and J gave up 1 base; unmatched junction bases: 9. CDR1 is SGHRS, CDR2 YFSETQ, per germline. The CDR3 has 17 amino acids. The CDR3 DNA follows: TGCGCCAGCAGCCCCTCTAGCGGGAGTTCTGGCACAGATACGCAGTATTTT. It specifies CASSPSSGSSGTDTQYF.

The rearrangement links TRBV9 to TRBJ2-7; 10 bases match TRBD2. Germline trimming cut 0 bases from V and 2 bases from J; bases unmatched to any gene: 11. CDR3 size: 18 residues. Germline values: CDR1 SGDLS, CDR2 YYNGEE. The CDR3 here is CASSVGLGLAGVPYEQYF. As DNA, the CDR3 is TGTGCCAGCAGCGTAGGCCTGGGGCTAGCGGGAGTTCCCTACGAGCAGTACTTC.

The V call is TRBV6-6, the J call TRBJ1-1, with D unclear. V was pared by 0 bases and J by 1 base, with 6 bases between. This CDR3 region has 14 residues. Germline-derived CDR1 and CDR2 are MNHNY and SVGAGI (reference sequence). The CDR3 region has the DNA TGTGCCAGCAGTTACTCTGAGGCGAACACTGAAGCTTTCTTT. Translating it yields CASSYSEANTEAFF.

CDR3 sequence reads: CSAGDLTEAFF. The DNA of the CDR3 is TGCAGTGCCGGGGATCTCACTGAAGCTTTCTTT. V and J are TRBV20-1 and TRBJ1-1; D not certain. This CDR3 has 11 residues. CDR1 DFQATT and CDR2 SNEGSKA come from the germline V gene (reference sequence). Trimming took off 6 bases at V and 4 bases at J, with 9 bases between the two ends.

This clone occurred once. The DNA for the CDR3 is TGTGCCAGCAGCGTACATGGACAGGGGGGTGAAAAACTGTTTTTT. Protein sequence: CASSVHGQGGEKLFF. This sequence joins TRBV9 and TRBJ1-4, with 10 bases matching TRBD1. J gave up 7 bases and V 1 base, and 4 bases lay outside the gene matches. The CDR3 length is 15 residues. Per germline, CDR1 SGDLS and CDR2 YYNGEE.